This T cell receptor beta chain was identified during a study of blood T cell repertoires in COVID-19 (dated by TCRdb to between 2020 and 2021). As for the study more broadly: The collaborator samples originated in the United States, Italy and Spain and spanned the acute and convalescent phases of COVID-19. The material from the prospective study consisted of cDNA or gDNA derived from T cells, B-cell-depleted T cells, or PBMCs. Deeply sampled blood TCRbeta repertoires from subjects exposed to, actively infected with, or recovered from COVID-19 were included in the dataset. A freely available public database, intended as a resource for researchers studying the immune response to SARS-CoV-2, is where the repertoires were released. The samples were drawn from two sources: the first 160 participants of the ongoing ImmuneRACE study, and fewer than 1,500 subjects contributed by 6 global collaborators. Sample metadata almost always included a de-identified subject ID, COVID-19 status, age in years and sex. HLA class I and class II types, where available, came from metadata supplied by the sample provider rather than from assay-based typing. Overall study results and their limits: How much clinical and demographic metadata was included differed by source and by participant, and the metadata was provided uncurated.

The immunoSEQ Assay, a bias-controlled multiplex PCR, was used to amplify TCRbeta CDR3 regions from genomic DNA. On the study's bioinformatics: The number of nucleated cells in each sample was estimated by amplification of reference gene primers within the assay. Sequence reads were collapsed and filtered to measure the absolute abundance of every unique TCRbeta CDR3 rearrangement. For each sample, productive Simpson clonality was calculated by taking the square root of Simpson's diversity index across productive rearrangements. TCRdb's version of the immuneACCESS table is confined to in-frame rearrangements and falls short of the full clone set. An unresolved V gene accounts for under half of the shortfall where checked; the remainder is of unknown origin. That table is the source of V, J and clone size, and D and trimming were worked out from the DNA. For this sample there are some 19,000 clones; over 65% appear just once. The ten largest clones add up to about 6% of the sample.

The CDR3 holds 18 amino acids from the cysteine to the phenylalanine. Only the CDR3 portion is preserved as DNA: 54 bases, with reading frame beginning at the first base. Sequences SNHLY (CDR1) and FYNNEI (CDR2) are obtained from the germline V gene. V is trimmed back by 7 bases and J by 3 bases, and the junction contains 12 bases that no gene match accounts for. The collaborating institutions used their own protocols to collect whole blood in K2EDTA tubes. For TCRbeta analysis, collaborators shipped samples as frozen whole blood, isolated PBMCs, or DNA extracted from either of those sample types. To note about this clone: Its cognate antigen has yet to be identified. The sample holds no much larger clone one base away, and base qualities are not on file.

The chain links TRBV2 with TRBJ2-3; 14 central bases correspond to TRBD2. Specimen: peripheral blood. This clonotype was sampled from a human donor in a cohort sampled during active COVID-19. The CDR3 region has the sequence CASTKTSGRAVVTDTQYF. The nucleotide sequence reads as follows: TGTGCCAGCACCAAGACTAGCGGGAGGGCCGTGGTAACAGATACGCAGTATTTT.